This passage covers 6 T cell receptor beta chains from one sample sequenced in a study of T-cell reconstitution after alpha-beta-depleted transplantation in children. The authors prepared the TCRbeta library with unique molecular identifiers. TCRdb analysed the PCR reads with MiXCR anew, one entry per CDR3 protein. The sample shows under 450,000 distinct CDR3 sequences, 10% to 15% of them seen only once. The material sequenced was PBMCs, taken from the stem cell graft. These receptor sequences come from a human donor who donated a stem cell graft to a child with Fanconi anemia.

This chain uses TRBV7-6 with TRBJ1-6; unclear D gene. Germline assignment: CDR1 SGHVS and CDR2 FNYEAQ. Trimming stripped 5 bases from V and 5 bases from J, with 16 bases between. The CDR3 is 16 residues long. DNA of the CDR3: TGTGCCAGCAGCCCCCTTGGCGGGGTCGATAATTCACCCCTCCACTTT. Its protein is CASSPLGGVDNSPLHF.

This clonotype has a count of ten or more. The chain links TRBV7-9 to TRBJ2-5; the D gene is possibly TRBD2 (7 bases). The germline gives CDR1 SEHNR, CDR2 FQNEAQ (reference sequence). Trimming took 10 bases from V and 2 from J, leaving 20 bases between them. CDR3 length: 15 residues. CDR3 in amino acids: CATGGLVGEQETQYF. CDR3 in DNA: TGTGCCACCGGGGGGCTAGTTGGGGAACAAGAGACCCAGTACTTC.

The rearrangement joins TRBV6-2 or TRBV6-3 to TRBJ2-6, with D unclear. The CDR3 has 12 residues. With 10 bases removed from V and 0 bases from J, the gap between germline ends came to 4 bases. Germline CDR1 reads MNHEY; CDR2 reads SVGEGT. The CDR3 coding sequence is TGTGCCACTTACTCTGGGGCCAACGTCCTGACTTTC. Protein sequence: CATYSGANVLTF.

This clonotype was detected ten times or more. The V and J genes are TRBV2 and TRBJ1-1; D gene ambiguous. Trimming cost V 7 bases and J 1 base, with 7 bases left between them. The CDR3 spans 12 residues. Germline lookup yields CDR1 SNHLY and CDR2 FYNNEI. CDR3 sequence: CASNYENTEAFF. The CDR3 DNA is TGTGCCAGCAACTACGAGAACACTGAAGCTTTCTTT. The full variable domain, its missing parts supplied by reference TRBV2 and TRBJ1-1, is EPEVTQTPSHQVTQMGQEVILRCVPISNHLYFYWYRQILGQKVEFLVSFYNNEISEKSEIFDDQFSVERPDGSNFTLKIRSTKLEDSAMYFCASNYENTEAFFGQGTRLTVV.

Concerning this clonotype itself: One junction end does not reproduce the germline sequence, and a read error may be involved. The chain links TRBV7-8 to TRBJ2-5; 9 nucleotides line up with TRBD2. Germline V gives CDR1 SGHVS, CDR2 FQNEAQ. The CDR3 covers 15 residues. CDR3 nucleotide sequence: TGTGCGAGCACGGAAAGCGGGGGGCTAGAAGAGACCCAGTACTTC. Protein sequence: CASTESGGLEETQYF.

The V and J genes are TRBV2 and TRBJ2-7, with 9 bases identical to TRBD2. The CDR3 has 16 amino acids. CDR1 is SNHLY, CDR2 FYNNEI, per germline. V lost 5 bases to trimming and J lost 1 base; unmatched junction nucleotides: 9. The CDR3 bases are TGTGCCAGCAGTTGGGATAGCGGGGGCTTATCCTACGAGCAGTACTTC. Translating it yields CASSWDSGGLSYEQYF.